The next 3 T cell receptor beta chains were all read from a single sample in a study of shared clonotypes between healthy human individuals. Repertoires were generated with immunoSEQ multiplex PCR, while TCRdb's copy carries only in-frame clones and drops some. The sample contains fewer than 1.6 million clones, just under 99% of which appear only once. Source material: naive CD4+ T cells sorted from blood. Subset here: CD45RA+ positively selected. All receptors derive from a man younger than 45 in good health.

This sequence joins TRBV5-4 and TRBJ1-6; no clear D. This CDR3 comprises 17 residues. CDR1 is SGHNT, CDR2 YYREEE, per germline (reference sequence). The V gene lost 1 base and the J gene lost 0 bases, with 11 bases spanning the gap. CDR3 sequence (DNA): TGTGCCAGCAGCTTGAAAGGACCGAGCTCCTATAATTCACCCCTCCACTTT. It specifies CASSLKGPSSYNSPLHF.

The chain joins TRBV5-4 to TRBJ2-7; D is undetermined. CDR1 is SGHNT, CDR2 YYREEE, per germline (reference sequence). The CDR3 extends over 15 amino acids. V gave up 3 bases and J gave up 4 bases, with 17 bases separating them. Written as DNA, the CDR3 is TGTGCCAGCAGCTCCCCTGCCGACTTGAATTACGAGCAGTACTTC. Translating gives CASSSPADLNYEQYF.

The V call is TRBV20-1, the J call TRBJ1-1; D gene unclear. The CDR3 covers 11 residues. Germline CDR1 is DFQATT and CDR2 is SNEGSKA (reference sequence). Trimming left V 6 bases short and J 8 bases short, with 13 bases between. The CDR3 spells CSANVAGEAFF. The CDR3 coding sequence is TGCAGTGCCAACGTGGCGGGCGAAGCTTTCTTT.